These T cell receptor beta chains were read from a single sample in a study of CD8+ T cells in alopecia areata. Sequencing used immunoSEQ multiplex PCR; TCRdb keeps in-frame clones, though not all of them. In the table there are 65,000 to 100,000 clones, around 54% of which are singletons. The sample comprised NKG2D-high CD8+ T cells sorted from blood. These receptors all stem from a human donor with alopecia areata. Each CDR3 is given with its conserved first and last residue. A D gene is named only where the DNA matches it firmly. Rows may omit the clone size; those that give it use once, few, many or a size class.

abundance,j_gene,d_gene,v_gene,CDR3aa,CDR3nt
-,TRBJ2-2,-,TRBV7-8,CASGIIDKAGELFF,TGTGCCAGCGGCATCATTGATAAGGCCGGGGAGCTGTTTTTT
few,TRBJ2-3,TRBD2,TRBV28,CASSGLAGTTDTQYF,TGTGCCAGCAGTGGACTAGCGGGGACGACAGATACGCAGTATTTT
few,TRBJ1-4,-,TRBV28,CASSFYLGATNEKLFF,TGTGCCAGCAGTTTCTACCTGGGGGCCACGAATGAAAAACTGTTTTTT
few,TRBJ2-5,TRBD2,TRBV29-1,CSVCPSGQETQYF,TGCAGCGTTTGCCCTAGCGGACAAGAGACCCAGTACTTC
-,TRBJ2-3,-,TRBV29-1,CSPWWTDTQYF,TGCAGCCCCTGGTGGACAGATACGCAGTATTTT
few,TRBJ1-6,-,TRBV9,CASSAGVTGSYNSPLHF,TGTGCCAGCAGCGCAGGGGTAACTGGCTCCTATAATTCACCCCTCCACTTT
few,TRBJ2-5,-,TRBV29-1,CSVEVHYRETQYF,TGCAGCGTTGAAGTCCACTATCGGGAGACCCAGTACTTC
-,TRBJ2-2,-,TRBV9,CASSSPIGAGLTGELFF,TGTGCCAGCAGCTCCCCCATTGGGGCGGGACTCACCGGGGAGCTGTTTTTT
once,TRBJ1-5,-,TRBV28,CASSLAPGDVRTQHF,TGTGCCAGCAGTTTAGCCCCGGGAGATGTCAGGACCCAGCATTTT
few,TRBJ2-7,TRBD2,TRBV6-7,CASSLREGSSYEQYF,TGTGCCAGTTCCTTGCGGGAGGGGAGCTCCTACGAGCAGTACTTC
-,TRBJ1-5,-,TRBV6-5,CASSYVSSNQPQHF,TGTGCCAGCAGTTACGTTAGTAGCAATCAGCCCCAGCATTTT
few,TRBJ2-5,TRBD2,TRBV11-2,CASSFLAGNQETQYF,TGTGCCAGCAGCTTTCTAGCGGGAAATCAAGAGACCCAGTACTTC
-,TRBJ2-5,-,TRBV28,CASTPSRESETQYF,TGTGCCAGCACCCCATCGCGAGAATCGGAGACCCAGTACTTC
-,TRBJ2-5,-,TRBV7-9,CASSPRQNQETQYF,TGTGCCAGCAGCCCGAGGCAGAACCAAGAGACCCAGTACTTC
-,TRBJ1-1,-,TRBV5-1,CASSGEGGRTEAFF,TGCGCCAGCAGCGGTGAGGGAGGTCGGACTGAAGCTTTCTTT
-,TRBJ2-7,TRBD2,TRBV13,CASSSAGTSRYEQYF,TGTGCCAGCAGCTCCGCCGGGACTAGTCGGTACGAGCAGTACTTC
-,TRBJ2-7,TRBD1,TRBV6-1,CASSPTGHSYEQYF,TGTGCCAGCAGCCCGACAGGGCACTCCTACGAGCAGTACTTC
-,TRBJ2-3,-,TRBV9,CASSVRGRADTQYF,TGTGCCAGCAGCGTAAGGGGAAGGGCAGATACGCAGTATTTT
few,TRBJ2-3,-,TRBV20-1,CSAPDSNTQYF,TGCAGTGCCCCGGACAGCAATACGCAGTATTTT
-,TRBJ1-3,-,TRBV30,CAWNKGNTIYF,TGTGCCTGGAATAAGGGAAACACCATATATTTT
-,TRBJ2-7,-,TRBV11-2,CASSLVGEGEQYF,TGTGCCAGCAGCTTAGTTGGCGAAGGCGAGCAGTACTTC
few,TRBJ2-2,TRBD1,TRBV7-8,CASSYPTGVDTGELFF,TGTGCCAGCAGCTACCCTACAGGGGTGGATACCGGGGAGCTGTTTTTT
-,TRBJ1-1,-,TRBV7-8,CASSAEQEEAFF,TGTGCCAGCAGCGCCGAACAGGAAGAAGCTTTCTTT
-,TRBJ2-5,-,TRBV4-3,CASSQSPGETQYF,TGCGCCAGCAGCCAATCCCCCGGGGAGACCCAGTACTTC
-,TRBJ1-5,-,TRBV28,CASSWALQPQHF,TGTGCCAGCAGTTGGGCACTTCAGCCCCAGCATTTT
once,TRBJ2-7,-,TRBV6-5,CASSSSLDRSPYEQYF,TGTGCCAGCAGTTCCTCCCTGGACCGATCCCCCTACGAGCAGTACTTC
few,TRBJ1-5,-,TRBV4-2,CASSQAENSNQPQHF,TGTGCCAGCAGCCAAGCCGAAAATAGCAATCAGCCCCAGCATTTT
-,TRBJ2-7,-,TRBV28,CASSLFAPSATYEQYF,TGTGCCAGCTCTCTCTTTGCCCCGTCAGCCACCTACGAGCAGTACTTC
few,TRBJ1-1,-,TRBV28,CASSEVGNTEAFF,TGTGCCAGCAGCGAGGTTGGGAACACTGAAGCTTTCTTT
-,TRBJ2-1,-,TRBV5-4,CASSLRGNNEQFF,TGTGCCAGCAGCTTGAGGGGTAACAATGAGCAGTTCTTC
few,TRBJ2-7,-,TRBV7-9,CASSPIAGPYEQYF,TGTGCCAGCAGTCCCATTGCTGGACCCTACGAGCAGTACTTC
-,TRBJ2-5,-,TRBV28,CASSLRDQETQYF,TGTGCCAGCAGTTTACGGGATCAAGAGACCCAGTACTTC
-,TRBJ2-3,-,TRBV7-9,CASSLEVASTDTQYF,TGTGCCAGCAGCTTAGAGGTCGCAAGCACAGATACGCAGTATTTT
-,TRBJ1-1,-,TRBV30,CAWLTMETEAFF,TGTGCCTGGCTTACGATGGAGACTGAAGCTTTCTTT
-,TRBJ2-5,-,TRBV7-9,CASSSQDVKETQYF,TGTGCCAGCAGCTCCCAGGACGTGAAAGAGACCCAGTACTTC
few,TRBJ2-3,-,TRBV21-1,CASSKVGDRWSDTQYF,TGTGCCAGCAGCAAAGTTGGTGACCGGTGGTCAGATACGCAGTATTTT
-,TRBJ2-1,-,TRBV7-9,CASSLVTASYNEQFF,TGTGCCAGCAGCTTAGTGACAGCCTCCTACAATGAGCAGTTCTTC
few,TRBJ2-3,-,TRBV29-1,CSVEGTPRRTDTQYF,TGCAGCGTTGAGGGGACCCCCCGTCGCACAGATACGCAGTATTTT
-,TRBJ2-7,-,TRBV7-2,CASSLPGDYEQYF,TGTGCCAGCAGCTTACCAGGGGACTACGAGCAGTACTTC
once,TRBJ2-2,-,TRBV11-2,CASSAQRSDTGELFF,TGTGCCAGCAGCGCCCAGCGTTCGGACACCGGGGAGCTGTTTTTT
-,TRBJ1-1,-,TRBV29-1,CSVETEVPEAFF,TGCAGCGTGGAGACTGAGGTACCTGAAGCTTTCTTT
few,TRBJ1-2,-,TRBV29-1,CSVEDRGGYTF,TGCAGCGTTGAAGACCGTGGGGGCTACACCTTC
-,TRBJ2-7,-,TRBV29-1,CSVGPEYYEQYF,TGCAGCGTTGGCCCGGAATACTACGAGCAGTACTTC
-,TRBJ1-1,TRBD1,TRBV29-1,CSVEGPDRRAQVNTEAFF,TGCAGCGTTGAAGGCCCGGACAGGAGGGCGCAAGTGAACACTGAAGCTTTCTTT
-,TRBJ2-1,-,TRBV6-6,CASISSHEQFF,TGTGCCAGCATCTCATCCCATGAGCAGTTCTTC
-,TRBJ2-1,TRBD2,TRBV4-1,CASSQGSAGDTSNLAYNEQFF,TGCGCCAGCAGCCAAGGTTCTGCGGGAGATACATCAAACCTAGCCTACAATGAGCAGTTCTTC
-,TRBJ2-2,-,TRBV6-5,CASSPRGGDTGELFF,TGTGCCAGCAGCCCCAGGGGAGGCGACACCGGGGAGCTGTTTTTT
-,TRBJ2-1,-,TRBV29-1,CSVLDGDYYNEQFF,TGCAGCGTCCTTGACGGAGACTATTACAATGAGCAGTTCTTC
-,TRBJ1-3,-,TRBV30,CAWMVFGLNGNTIYF,TGTGCCTGGATGGTGTTTGGACTTAATGGAAACACCATATATTTT
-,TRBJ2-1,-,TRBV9,CASSNYLDEQFF,TGTGCCAGCAGCAACTATCTGGATGAGCAGTTCTTC